This T cell receptor beta chain was recorded in a study of beta chain features in type 1 diabetes. As regards this clone: Its antigen is unknown.

Whole-study findings and limits: Type 1 diabetes patients showed a moderate but significant shortening of TCRB CDR3s in all four CD4+ subsets.

The sequenced template was cDNA made from the entire isolated RNA. Here immunoSEQ multiplex PCR was the method, and the copy in TCRdb shows in-frame clones only, minus some. The sample holds 200,000 to 300,000 clones; about 11% are singletons and the top ten take roughly 0.017%. CDR3 size: 14 residues. Looked up from germline, CDR1 is MNHNY and CDR2 is SVGAGI (reference sequence). V lost 5 bases, J lost 11 bases, and 18 bases lay in between. This clonotype originated in a man aged 25-45 years with type 1 diabetes. The chain couples TRBV6-6 to TRBJ1-4; D gene unclear. Sequencing was performed on naive CD4+ T cells from blood. As DNA, the CDR3 is TGTGCCAGCAGTCCCTCGCTCCCTGCGGGGAAACTGTTTTTT. It codes for CASSPSLPAGKLFF.